These 18 T cell receptor beta chains were sequenced from one sample in a study of blood T cell repertoires in COVID-19. This table comes from immunoSEQ multiplex PCR, and its TCRdb copy is limited to in-frame clones, with some not included. This repertoire shows tens of thousands of clones, more than 85% found once; its top ten account for 3% to 4%. Material: peripheral blood. The receptor set was obtained from a human donor in a cohort sampled during active COVID-19.

The CDR3 loop is CASSRTANYGYTF. Written as DNA, the CDR3 is TGTGCCAGCAGTCGGACAGCTAACTATGGCTACACCTTC. The chain uses TRBV6-5 and TRBJ1-2; weak D call: TRBD1 (6 bases). The germline V and J ends were trimmed by 5 bases and 0 bases, with 7 bases remaining between them. CDR3 length equals 13 residues. The V gene's germline CDR1 is MNHEY and CDR2 SVGAGI.

CDR3 DNA: TGCGCCAGCAGCTTGAGGGGTTACGAGCAGTACTTC. Its translation: CASSLRGYEQYF. The J gene is TRBJ2-7, the V gene TRBV5-1; D may be TRBD1 (5 bases). V lost 1 base and J lost 4, with 6 bases in between. Germline assignment: CDR1 SGHRS and CDR2 YFSETQ. The CDR3 is 12 residues long.

The chain has TRBV25-1 and TRBJ2-2, with D possibly being TRBD1 (5 bases). V was pared by 5 bases and J by 3 bases, with 7 bases between. Germline V lookup: CDR1 MGHDK, CDR2 SYGVNS. The CDR3 extends over 13 amino acids. The CDR3 DNA is TGTGCCAGCAGTCTGGGGCACACCGGGGAGCTGTTTTTT. It yields the protein CASSLGHTGELFF.

The rearrangement joins TRBV2 to TRBJ1-4; D is possibly TRBD1 (6 bases). Germline V gene lookup returns CDR1 SNHLY and CDR2 FYNNEI. The V and J ends lost 8 bases and 7 bases respectively, with 14 bases between them. The length of the CDR3 is 13 residues. CDR3 protein: CASGWTEGEKLFF. Here the CDR3 DNA reads TGTGCCAGCGGGTGGACAGAGGGTGAAAAACTGTTTTTT.

This rearrangement joins TRBV19 to TRBJ1-4, with 9 bases aligning to TRBD1. The CDR3 extends over 14 amino acids. V shed 3 bases, J shed 8 bases, and the junction held 4 bases outside the gene matches. Germline V lookup: CDR1 LNHDA, CDR2 SQIVND (reference sequence). The CDR3 DNA reads as TGTGCCAGTAGTATCGGGACAGGGTACGAAAAACTGTTTTTT. Protein sequence: CASSIGTGYEKLFF.

The chain is built from TRBV4-1 and TRBJ1-2; D ambiguous. Germline loops: CDR1 MGHRA, CDR2 YSYEKL. V was shortened by 0 bases and J by 5 bases, with 10 bases between the two germline ends. The CDR3 loop spans 14 amino acids. The CDR3 protein is CASSQDAWEYGYTF. The CDR3 DNA reads TGCGCCAGCAGCCAAGACGCTTGGGAGTATGGCTACACCTTC.

CDR3: CASSLSIAGGPHEQYF. The CDR3 nucleotides are TGTGCCAGCAGTCTATCTATAGCGGGAGGGCCCCACGAGCAGTACTTC. The chain carries TRBV28 and TRBJ2-7; 11 bases fit TRBD2. The germline V gene has CDR1 MDHEN and CDR2 SYDVKM. With V trimmed by 5 bases and J by 5 bases, 11 bases remained unmatched. The CDR3 spans 16 residues.

The chain links TRBV5-6 to TRBJ1-2; 7 nucleotides match TRBD1. CDR1 SGHDT and CDR2 YYEEEE come from the germline V gene. The CDR3 runs 16 residues. The V segment lost 4 bases and the J segment 2 bases; nucleotides outside the gene matches: 11. Here the CDR3 reads CASSVAGGQRNYGYTF. For the CDR3, the DNA is TGTGCCAGCAGCGTGGCCGGGGGACAGAGGAACTATGGCTACACCTTC.

The chain joins TRBV19 to TRBJ2-3; 12 nucleotides align to TRBD2. Per the germline V gene, CDR1 is LNHDA and CDR2 is SQIVND (reference sequence). J gave up 2 bases and V 3 bases, and 3 bases lay outside the gene matches. This CDR3 has 16 amino acids. The CDR3 is CASSIRTSGDTDTQYF. The CDR3 DNA follows: TGTGCCAGTAGTATCAGGACTAGCGGGGACACAGATACGCAGTATTTT.

The J gene is TRBJ2-1, the V gene TRBV14; TRBD1 agrees at 7 bases. Trimming removed 4 bases from V and 8 bases from J; junction bases left unmatched: 2. The CDR3 sequence is 12 residues long. Germline CDR1 reads SGHDN; CDR2 reads FVKESK. The CDR3 region is CASSRTGDEQFF. The CDR3 bases are TGTGCCAGCAGCCGGACAGGAGATGAGCAGTTCTTC.

The chain recombines TRBV9 with TRBJ2-5; TRBD2 agrees at 14 bases. Germline V gene data show CDR1 as SGDLS and CDR2 as YYNGEE. CDR3 length equals 15 residues. V trimming: 0 bases; J trimming: 5 bases; junction bases outside the gene matches: 0. The CDR3 loop reads CASSVGLAGGETQYF. The CDR3 DNA reads as TGTGCCAGCAGCGTAGGACTAGCGGGAGGGGAGACCCAGTACTTC. The complete variable domain, with remaining parts taken from reference TRBV9 and TRBJ2-5, reads DSGVTQTPKHLITATGQRVTLRCSPRSGDLSVYWYQQSLDQGLQFLIQYYNGEERAKGNILERFSAQQFPDLHSELNLSSLELGDSALYFCASSVGLAGGETQYFGPGTRLLVL.

The DNA of the CDR3 is TGCAGCGTCATGATCACAGGGGGCGAAACTGAAGCTTTCTTT. It translates to CSVMITGGETEAFF. The chain links TRBV29-1 to TRBJ1-1, with 9 positions matching TRBD1. V gave up 6 bases and J gave up 5 bases; unmatched junction bases: 10. Germline CDR1 reads SQVTM; CDR2 reads ANQGSEA. The CDR3 contains 14 residues.

The rearrangement links TRBV28 to TRBJ2-7; 8 bases are shared with TRBD2. Germline values: CDR1 MDHEN, CDR2 SYDVKM. The V segment lost 2 bases and the J segment 2 bases; nucleotides outside the gene matches: 5. This CDR3 comprises 15 residues. The DNA of the CDR3 is TGTGCCAGCAGTTTACTGACTAGCGCGCCCTACGAGCAGTACTTC. This codes for CASSLLTSAPYEQYF. Supplemented by reference TRBV28 and TRBJ2-7, the full variable domain reads DVKVTQSSRYLVKRTGEKVFLECVQDMDHENMFWYRQDPGLGLRLIYFSYDVKMKEKGDIPEGYSVSREKKERFSLILESASTNQTSMYLCASSLLTSAPYEQYFGPGTRLTVT.

With regard to this clone: A junction boundary mismatches the germline segment, possibly from a read error. The chain joins TRBV12-3 or TRBV12-4 to TRBJ1-2; a weak D match, TRBD1 (5 bases). The length of the CDR3 is 12 residues. CDR3: CASSLEQGPSFF. The DNA for the CDR3 is TGTGCCAGCAGTTTAGAGCAGGGCCCGTCCTTCTTC.

V usage is TRBV12-3 or TRBV12-4 and J usage is TRBJ2-3; no firm D call. The V gene lost 8 bases and the J gene lost 7 bases, with 7 bases spanning the gap. The CDR3 spans 10 residues. The CDR3 nucleotides read TGTGCCAGCGCGAGGAATACGCAGTATTTT. It is translated as CASARNTQYF.

V is TRBV24-1 and J is TRBJ2-1; TRBD1 matches at 10 bases. The CDR3 contains 16 residues. The germline V gene has CDR1 KGHDR and CDR2 SFDVKD. The ends lost 1 base at V and 8 bases at J; junction bases unmatched: 7. The CDR3: CATSDFGQGVTHEQFF. DNA of the CDR3: TGTGCCACCAGTGATTTCGGACAGGGGGTTACCCATGAGCAGTTCTTC.

This chain uses TRBV10-3 with TRBJ1-2; D is uncertain. Per germline, CDR1 ENHRY and CDR2 SYGVKD. V dropped 0 bases and J dropped 7 bases, with 15 bases sitting between them. The CDR3 covers 15 residues. The chain's CDR3 is CAISESRQTYVGYTF. The CDR3 nucleotides read TGTGCCATCAGTGAGTCCAGGCAGACCTATGTTGGCTACACCTTC.

For the CDR3, the DNA is TGTGCCAGCAGCTTACACCGATGGGTGGGCGGGACCGACTACGAGCAGTACTTC. Protein sequence: CASSLHRWVGGTDYEQYF. The V call is TRBV11-2, the J call TRBJ2-7; D might be TRBD2 (6 bases). Trimming shortened V by 2 bases and J by 3 bases, and 23 bases separated the two germline ends. CDR3 length: 18 amino acids. The germline CDR1 and CDR2 sequences are SGHAT and FQNNGV.